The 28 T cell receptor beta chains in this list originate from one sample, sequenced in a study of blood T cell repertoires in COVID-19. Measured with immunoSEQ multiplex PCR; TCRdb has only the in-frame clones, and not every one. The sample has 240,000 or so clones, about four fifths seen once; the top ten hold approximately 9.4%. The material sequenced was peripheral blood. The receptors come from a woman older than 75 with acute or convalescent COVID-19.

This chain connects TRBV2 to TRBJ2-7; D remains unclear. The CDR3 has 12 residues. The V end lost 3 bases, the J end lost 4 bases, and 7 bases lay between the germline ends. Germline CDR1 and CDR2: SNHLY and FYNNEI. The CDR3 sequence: CASSEASYEQYF. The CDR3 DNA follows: TGTGCCAGCAGTGAGGCTTCGTACGAGCAGTACTTC.

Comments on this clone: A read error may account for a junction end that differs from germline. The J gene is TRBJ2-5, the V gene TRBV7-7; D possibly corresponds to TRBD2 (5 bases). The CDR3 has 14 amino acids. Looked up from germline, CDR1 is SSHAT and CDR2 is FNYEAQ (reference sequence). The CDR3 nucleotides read TGTGCTAGCAGCTTAGTTCCCGGCGGGGAGACCCAGTACTTC. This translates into CASSLVPGGETQYF.

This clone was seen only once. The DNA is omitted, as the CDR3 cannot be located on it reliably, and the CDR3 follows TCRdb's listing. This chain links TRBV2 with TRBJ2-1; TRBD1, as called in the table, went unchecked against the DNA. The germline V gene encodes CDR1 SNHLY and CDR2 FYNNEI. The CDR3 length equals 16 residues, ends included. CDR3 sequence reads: CASDRPLWEWGNEQFF.

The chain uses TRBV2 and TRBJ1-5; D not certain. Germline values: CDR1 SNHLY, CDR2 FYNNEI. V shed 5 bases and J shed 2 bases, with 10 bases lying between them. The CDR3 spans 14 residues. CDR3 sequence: CASSRREGNQPQHF. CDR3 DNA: TGTGCCAGCAGTCGCCGAGAGGGCAATCAGCCCCAGCATTTT. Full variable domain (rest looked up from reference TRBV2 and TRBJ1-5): EPEVTQTPSHQVTQMGQEVILRCVPISNHLYFYWYRQILGQKVEFLVSFYNNEISEKSEIFDDQFSVERPDGSNFTLKIRSTKLEDSAMYFCASSRREGNQPQHFGDGTRLSIL.

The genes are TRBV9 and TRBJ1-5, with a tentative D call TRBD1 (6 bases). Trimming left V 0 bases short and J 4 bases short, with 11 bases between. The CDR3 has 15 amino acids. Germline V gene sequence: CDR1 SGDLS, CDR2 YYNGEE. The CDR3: CASSVDGGLNQPQHF. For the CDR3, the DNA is TGTGCCAGCAGCGTAGACGGGGGGCTGAATCAGCCCCAGCATTTT.

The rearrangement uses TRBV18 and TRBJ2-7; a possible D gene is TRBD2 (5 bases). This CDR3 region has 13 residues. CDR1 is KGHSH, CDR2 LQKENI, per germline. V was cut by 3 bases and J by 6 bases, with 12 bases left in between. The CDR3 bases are TGTGCCAGCTCACCGGCAGACGCGGGCGAGCAGTACTTC. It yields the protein CASSPADAGEQYF.

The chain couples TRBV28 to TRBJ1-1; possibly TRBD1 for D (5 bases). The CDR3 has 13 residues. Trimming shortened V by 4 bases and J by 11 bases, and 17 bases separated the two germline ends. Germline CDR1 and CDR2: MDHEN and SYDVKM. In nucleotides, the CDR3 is TGTGCCAGCAGTTCCCAGGACGGTCGGGGGGCTTTCTTT. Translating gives CASSSQDGRGAFF.

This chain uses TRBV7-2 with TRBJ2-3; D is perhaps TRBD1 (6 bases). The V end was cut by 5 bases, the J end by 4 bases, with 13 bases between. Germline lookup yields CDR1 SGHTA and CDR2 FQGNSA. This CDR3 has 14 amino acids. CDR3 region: CASSRNRVADTQYF. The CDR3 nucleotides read TGTGCCAGCAGCCGGAACAGGGTCGCAGATACGCAGTATTTT.

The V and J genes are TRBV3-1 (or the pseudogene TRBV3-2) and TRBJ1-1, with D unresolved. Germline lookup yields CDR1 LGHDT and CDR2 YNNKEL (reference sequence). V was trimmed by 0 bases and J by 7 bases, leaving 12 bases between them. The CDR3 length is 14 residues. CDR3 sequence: CASSQDLRSGEAFF. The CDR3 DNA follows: TGTGCCAGCAGCCAAGATCTGAGGTCGGGTGAAGCTTTCTTT.

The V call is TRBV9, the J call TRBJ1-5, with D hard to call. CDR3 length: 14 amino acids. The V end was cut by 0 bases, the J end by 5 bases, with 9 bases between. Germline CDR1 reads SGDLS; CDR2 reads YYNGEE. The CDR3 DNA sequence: TGTGCCAGCAGCGTAGATTTGGGAGATCAGCCCCAGCATTTT. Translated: CASSVDLGDQPQHF.

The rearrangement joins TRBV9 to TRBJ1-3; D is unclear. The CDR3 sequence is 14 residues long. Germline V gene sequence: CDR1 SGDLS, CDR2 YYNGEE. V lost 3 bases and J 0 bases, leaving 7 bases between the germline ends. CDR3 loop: CASSAGPSGNTIYF. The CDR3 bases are TGTGCCAGCAGCGCCGGTCCCTCTGGAAACACCATATATTTT.

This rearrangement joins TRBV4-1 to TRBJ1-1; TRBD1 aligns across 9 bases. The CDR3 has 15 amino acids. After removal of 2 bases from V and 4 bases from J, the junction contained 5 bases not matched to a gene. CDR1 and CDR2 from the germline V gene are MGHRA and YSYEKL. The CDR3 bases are TGCGCCAGCAGCCAAACAGGGGGCCCGAGCACTGAAGCTTTCTTT. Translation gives CASSQTGGPSTEAFF.

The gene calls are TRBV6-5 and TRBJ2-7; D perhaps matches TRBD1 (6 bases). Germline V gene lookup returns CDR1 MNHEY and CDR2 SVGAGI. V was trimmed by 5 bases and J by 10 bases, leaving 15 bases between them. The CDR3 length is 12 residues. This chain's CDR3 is CASSPPSGEQYF. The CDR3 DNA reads TGTGCCAGCAGTCCCCCTTCAGGGGAACAGTACTTC.

The CDR3 sequence: CASSLWGRETQYF. The CDR3 nucleotides are TGTGCCAGCAGTTTGTGGGGGCGAGAGACCCAGTACTTC. The chain is built from TRBV12-3 or TRBV12-4 and TRBJ2-5, with D possibly being TRBD1 (6 bases). The CDR3 covers 13 residues. The V end was cut by 3 bases, the J end by 4 bases, with 9 bases between.

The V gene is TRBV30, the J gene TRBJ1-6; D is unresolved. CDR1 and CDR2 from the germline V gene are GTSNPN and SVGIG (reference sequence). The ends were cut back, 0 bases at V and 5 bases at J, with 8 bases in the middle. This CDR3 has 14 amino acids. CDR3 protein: CAWSVSRDNSPLHF. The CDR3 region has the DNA TGTGCCTGGAGTGTATCAAGAGATAATTCACCCCTCCACTTT.

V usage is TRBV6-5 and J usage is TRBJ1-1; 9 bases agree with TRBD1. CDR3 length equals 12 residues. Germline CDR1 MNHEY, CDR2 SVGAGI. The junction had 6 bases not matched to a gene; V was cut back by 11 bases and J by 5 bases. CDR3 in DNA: TGTGCCGGCGACAGGGGGAAAACTGAAGCTTTCTTT. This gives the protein CAGDRGKTEAFF.

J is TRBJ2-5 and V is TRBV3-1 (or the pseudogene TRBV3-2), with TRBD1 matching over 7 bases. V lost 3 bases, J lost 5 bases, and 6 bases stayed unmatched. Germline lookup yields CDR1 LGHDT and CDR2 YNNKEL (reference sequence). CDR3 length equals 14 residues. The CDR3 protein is CASSQRRGHETQYF. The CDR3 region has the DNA TGTGCCAGCAGCCAGAGAAGGGGGCATGAGACCCAGTACTTC.

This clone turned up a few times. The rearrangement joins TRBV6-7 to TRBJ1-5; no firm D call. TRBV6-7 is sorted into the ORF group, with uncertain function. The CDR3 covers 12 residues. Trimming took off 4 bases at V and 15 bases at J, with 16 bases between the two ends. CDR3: CASSFRGGRRHF. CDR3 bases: TGTGCCAGCAGTTTTCGGGGAGGTCGGAGGCATTTT.

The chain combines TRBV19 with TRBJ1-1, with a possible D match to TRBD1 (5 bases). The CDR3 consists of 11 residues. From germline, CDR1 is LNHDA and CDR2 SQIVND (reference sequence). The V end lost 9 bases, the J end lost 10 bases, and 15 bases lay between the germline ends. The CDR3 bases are TGTGCCAGCGTGGGGGGTCTTGGAGCTTTCTTT. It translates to CASVGGLGAFF.

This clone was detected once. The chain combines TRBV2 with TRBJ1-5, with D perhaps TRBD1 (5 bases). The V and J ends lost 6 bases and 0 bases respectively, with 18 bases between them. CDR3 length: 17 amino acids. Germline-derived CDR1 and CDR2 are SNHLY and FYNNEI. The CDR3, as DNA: TGTGCCAGCAGGAAAGAAGGGACGGACTATAGCAATCAGCCCCAGCATTTT. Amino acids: CASRKEGTDYSNQPQHF.

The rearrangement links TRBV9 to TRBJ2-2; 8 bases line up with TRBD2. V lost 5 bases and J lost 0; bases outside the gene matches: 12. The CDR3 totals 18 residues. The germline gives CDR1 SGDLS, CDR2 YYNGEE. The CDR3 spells CASSAEIYGGANTGELFF. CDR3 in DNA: TGTGCCAGCAGTGCGGAAATATACGGGGGGGCGAACACCGGGGAGCTGTTTTTT.

DNA for the CDR3: TGTGCCAGCGGGCGCGACAGTGACTATGGCTACACCTTC. Its translation: CASGRDSDYGYTF. The genes are TRBV6-5 and TRBJ1-2; maybe TRBD1 (5 bases). V lost 8 bases and J 3 bases, leaving 13 bases between the germline ends. The germline CDR1 and CDR2 sequences are MNHEY and SVGAGI. The CDR3 consists of 13 residues.

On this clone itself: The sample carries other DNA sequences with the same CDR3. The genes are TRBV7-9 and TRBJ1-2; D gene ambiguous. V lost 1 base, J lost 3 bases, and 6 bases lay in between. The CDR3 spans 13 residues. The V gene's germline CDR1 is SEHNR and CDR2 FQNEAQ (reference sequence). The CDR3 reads CASSLGQDYGYTF. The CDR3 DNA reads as TGTGCCAGCAGCTTAGGGCAGGACTATGGCTACACCTTC.

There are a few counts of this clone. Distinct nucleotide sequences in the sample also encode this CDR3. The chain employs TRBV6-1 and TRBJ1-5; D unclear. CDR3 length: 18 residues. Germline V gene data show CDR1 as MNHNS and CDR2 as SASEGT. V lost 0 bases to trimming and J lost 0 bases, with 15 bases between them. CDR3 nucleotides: TGTGCCAGCAGTGAAGCGGGAGTCGGGGTTAGTAGCAATCAGCCCCAGCATTTT. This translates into CASSEAGVGVSSNQPQHF.

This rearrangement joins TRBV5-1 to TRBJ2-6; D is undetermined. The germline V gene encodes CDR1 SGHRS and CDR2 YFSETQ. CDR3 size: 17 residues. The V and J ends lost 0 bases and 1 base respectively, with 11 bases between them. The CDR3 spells CASSLVVSGSGANVLTF. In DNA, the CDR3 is TGCGCCAGCAGCTTGGTGGTTAGTGGTTCTGGGGCCAACGTCCTGACTTTC. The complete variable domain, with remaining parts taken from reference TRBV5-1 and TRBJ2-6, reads KAGVTQTPRYLIKTRGQQVTLSCSPISGHRSVSWYQQTPGQGLQFLFEYFSETQRNKGNFPGRFSGRQFSNSRSEMNVSTLELGDSALYLCASSLVVSGSGANVLTFGAGSRLTVL.

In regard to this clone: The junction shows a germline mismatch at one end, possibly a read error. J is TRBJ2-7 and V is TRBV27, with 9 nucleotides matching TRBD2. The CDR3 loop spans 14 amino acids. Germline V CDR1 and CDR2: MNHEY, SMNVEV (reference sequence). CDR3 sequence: CASSTTSGSFEQYF. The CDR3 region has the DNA TGTGCCAGCAGTACGACTAGCGGATCCTTCGAGCAGTACTTC.

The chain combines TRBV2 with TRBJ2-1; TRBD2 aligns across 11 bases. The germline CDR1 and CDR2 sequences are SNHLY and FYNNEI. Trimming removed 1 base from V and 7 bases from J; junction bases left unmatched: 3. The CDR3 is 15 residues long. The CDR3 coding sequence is TGTGCCAGCAGTGAAGTGGCTAGCGGGGGGAATGAGCAGTTCTTC. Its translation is CASSEVASGGNEQFF.

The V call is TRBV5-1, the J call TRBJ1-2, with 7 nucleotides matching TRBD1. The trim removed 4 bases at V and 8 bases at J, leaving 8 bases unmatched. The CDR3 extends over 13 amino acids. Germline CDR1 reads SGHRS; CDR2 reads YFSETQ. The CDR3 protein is CASSLDRVGGYTF. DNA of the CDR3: TGCGCCAGCAGCCTTGACAGGGTCGGAGGCTACACCTTC.